This section outlines one T cell receptor beta chain sequence together with its context. These data originate in a study of blood T cell repertoires in COVID-19. Study information: PBMCs, B-cell-depleted T cells, or T cells were the source of the cDNA or gDNA that made up the material.

Per the original methods: From reference gene primer amplification, estimates of nucleated cell counts were derived. Assay: immunoSEQ multiplex PCR; the TCRdb copy retains only in-frame clones and omits some. V and J calls and clone size are those listed in that table; D and trimming were worked out from the DNA. The data show about 230,000 clones, with around 80% seen just once and approximately 2.4% held by the top ten. Germline CDR1 reads MGHRA; CDR2 reads YSYEKL. The CDR3 spans 18 residues. The germline V and J ends were trimmed by 1 base and 0 bases, with 18 bases remaining between them. The sequenced sample was peripheral blood. The sequence was collected from a man aged 35-49 years who had recovered from COVID-19. V gene TRBV4-1 combines with J gene TRBJ1-2; TRBD1 is a possible D gene (6 bases). This chain's CDR3 is CASSQVISQGRPNYGYTF. DNA for the CDR3: TGCGCCAGCAGCCAAGTTATATCACAGGGCAGGCCTAACTATGGCTACACCTTC.